This T cell receptor (beta chain) derives from a study of T cells in Graves' hyperthyroidism and ophthalmopathy. RNA transcripts served as the template for amplifying TCR beta CDR3 regions. When the TCR CDR3 underwent first-round RT-PCR, the HTBI primer set was used. TCRdb analysed the multiplex PCR reads with MiXCR anew, one entry per CDR3 protein. The sample holds 750,000 to 950,000 distinct CDR3 sequences, about two fifths seen once. No ophthalmopathy progression within 18 months constituted stable Graves' hyperthyroidism. In germline, CDR1 is SGHRS, CDR2 YFSETQ. The CDR3 extends over 14 amino acids. V was clipped by 2 bases and J by 5 bases, with 13 bases between them. Findings and limits, study-wide: Onset of ophthalmopathy came a median approximately 6.8 months after the model predicted it. The majority of expanded thyroid clonotypes above 0.001 also appeared in blood.

This clonotype was recorded at least ten times. As yet, its antigen is unknown. Sample: blood. The rearrangement uses TRBV5-1 and TRBJ1-2, with D unresolved. This clonotype was obtained from a man aged 18 to 30 with Graves' hyperthyroidism. CDR3: CASSFSRTEYGYTF. For the CDR3, the DNA is TGCGCCAGCAGCTTCTCTCGGACGGAGTATGGCTACACCTTC. The full variable domain, its missing parts supplied by reference TRBV5-1 and TRBJ1-2, is KAGVTQTPRYLIKTRGQQVTLSCSPISGHRSVSWYQQTPGQGLQFLFEYFSETQRNKGNFPGRFSGRQFSNSRSEMNVSTLELGDSALYLCASSFSRTEYGYTFGSGTRLTVV.